One and the same sample provided the 26 T cell receptor beta chains below, sequenced in a study of T cells in Graves' hyperthyroidism and ophthalmopathy. It was RNA transcripts that yielded the amplified TCR beta CDR3 regions. In the first-round RT-PCR of the TCR CDR3, the HTBI primer set was used. Each CDR3 protein is one row after TCRdb ran MiXCR on the multiplex PCR reads. This sample has fewer than 450,000 distinct CDR3 sequences; approximately 17% occur once, and the top ten carry about 38%. The specimen sequenced was blood. Receptors were obtained from a man aged 18 to 30 with Graves' ophthalmopathy.

The chain is built from TRBV9 and TRBJ2-2, with D unresolved. This CDR3 is 15 amino acids long. From germline, CDR1 is SGDLS and CDR2 YYNGEE. The ends were cut back, 3 bases at V and 4 bases at J, with 13 bases in the middle. Here the CDR3 DNA reads TGTGCCAGCAGCGCCGTGAACAGTCCCACCGGGGAGCTGTTTTTT. It yields the protein CASSAVNSPTGELFF.

The J gene is TRBJ1-1, the V gene TRBV3-1; the D gene is possibly TRBD1 (6 bases). Germline V lookup: CDR1 LGHDT, CDR2 YNNKEL (reference sequence). Trimming pared 2 bases from V and 4 bases from J, leaving 14 bases between. The CDR3 is 15 amino acids. The CDR3 DNA reads TGTGCCAGCAGCCAAAGGGGGGGGGGCGGCACTGAAGCTTTCTTT. This codes for CASSQRGGGGTEAFF.

This clonotype was found a few times. J is TRBJ1-4 and V is TRBV7-9, with 7 bases identical to TRBD1. Per germline, CDR1 SEHNR and CDR2 FQNEAQ (reference sequence). The V and J ends lost 3 bases and 4 bases, in that order; junction bases with no gene match: 2. CDR3 length: 14 residues. The CDR3 region has the DNA TGTGCCAGCAGCTTGACAGGGAATAATGAAAAACTGTTTTTT. Translated: CASSLTGNNEKLFF.

This clonotype has at least ten counts. V and J are TRBV6-1 and TRBJ1-2; D is possibly TRBD1 (5 bases). Germline CDR1 reads MNHNS; CDR2 reads SASEGT. The CDR3 has 13 amino acids. The germline V and J ends were trimmed by 2 bases and 10 bases, with 14 bases remaining between them. CDR3 in amino acids: CASSETGTLYYTF. The CDR3 DNA sequence: TGTGCCAGCAGTGAAACTGGGACTCTGTACTACACCTTC.

The rearrangement joins TRBV3-1 to TRBJ2-5, with D possibly being TRBD2 (6 bases). Trimming pared 1 base from V and 3 bases from J, leaving 15 bases between. Germline V lookup: CDR1 LGHDT, CDR2 YNNKEL (reference sequence). This CDR3 is built from 16 residues. The CDR3 is CASSQAGRGRKETQYF. The CDR3 coding sequence is TGTGCCAGCAGCCAAGCCGGACGGGGGAGGAAAGAGACCCAGTACTTC.

This clonotype showed up many times. This chain joins TRBV29-1 and TRBJ2-7, with 9 positions matching TRBD1. CDR1 SQVTM and CDR2 ANQGSEA come from the germline V gene. The CDR3 covers 13 residues. V trimming: 4 bases; J trimming: 7 bases; junction bases outside the gene matches: 8. The CDR3 sequence: CSVGGTGTREQYF. The DNA for the CDR3 is TGCAGCGTTGGAGGGACAGGGACCCGGGAGCAGTACTTC.

This clonotype was seen ten or more times. CDR3 in DNA: TGTGCCAGCAGCCCACCGGGGGCTACCAACGTCCTGACTTTC. As protein: CASSPPGATNVLTF. V is TRBV3-1 and J is TRBJ2-6, with D perhaps assigned TRBD1 or TRBD2 (6 bases each). The CDR3 totals 14 residues. Trimming stripped 4 bases from V and 8 bases from J, with 12 bases between. Germline CDR1 reads LGHDT; CDR2 reads YNNKEL (reference sequence).

V and J are TRBV3-1 and TRBJ2-3, with 10 nucleotides matching TRBD2. Unmatched junction bases numbered 1, after V lost 1 base and J lost 3 bases. In germline, CDR1 is LGHDT, CDR2 YNNKEL (reference sequence). The CDR3 loop spans 15 amino acids. The CDR3 region has the DNA TGTGCCAGCAGCCAAGTACTAGCGGGGACAGATACGCAGTATTTT. The encoded protein is CASSQVLAGTDTQYF.

This clonotype showed up many times. This chain links TRBV6-1 with TRBJ2-7; 7 positions match TRBD2. There are 14 residues in the CDR3. V trimming: 7 bases; J trimming: 0 bases; junction bases outside the gene matches: 6. In germline, CDR1 is MNHNS, CDR2 SASEGT. The CDR3 spells CASNLAESSYEQYF. The DNA for the CDR3 is TGTGCCAGCAACCTAGCGGAAAGCTCCTACGAGCAGTACTTC.

There are a few counts of this clonotype. At one end the junction does not follow the germline gene, possibly because of a read error. The chain couples TRBV20-1 to TRBJ2-1; a possible D gene is TRBD2 (5 bases). This CDR3 region has 13 residues. Germline-derived CDR1 and CDR2 are DFQATT and SNEGSKA (reference sequence). The CDR3 loop reads CNASGRAYNEQFF. The CDR3 DNA reads as TGCAATGCTAGTGGGCGGGCCTACAATGAGCAGTTCTTC.

V is TRBV29-1 and J is TRBJ2-6; perhaps TRBD2 as D (6 bases). Trimming stripped 6 bases from V and 8 bases from J, with 26 bases between. CDR3 length: 17 residues. In germline, CDR1 is SQVTM, CDR2 ANQGSEA. The CDR3 sequence: CSVLGTGTGRSTNVLTF. The CDR3, as DNA: TGCAGCGTGCTAGGGACGGGGACCGGGAGATCGACCAACGTCCTGACTTTC.

The chain joins TRBV27 to TRBJ1-1; no firm D call. The CDR3 loop spans 14 amino acids. V dropped 8 bases and J dropped 13 bases, with 26 bases sitting between them. The germline gives CDR1 MNHEY, CDR2 SMNVEV (reference sequence). The CDR3 is CASSPAPPHVRRFF. The CDR3 nucleotides read TGTGCCAGCTCCCCCGCCCCCCCCCACGTACGGCGTTTCTTT.

The table lists this clonotype with many counts. The gene calls are TRBV7-3 and TRBJ1-2; tentative D call: TRBD1 (5 bases). In germline, CDR1 is SGHTA, CDR2 FQGTGA. V was clipped by 5 bases and J by 3 bases, with 16 bases between them. This CDR3 spans 15 amino acids. CDR3 nucleotide sequence: TGTGCCAGCAGCCTATACCATAGCAGGGACTATGGCTACACCTTC. This translates into CASSLYHSRDYGYTF.

This chain uses TRBV7-9 with TRBJ1-2; the D is unclear. From germline, CDR1 is SEHNR and CDR2 FQNEAQ (reference sequence). V lost 7 bases, J lost 4 bases, and 19 bases lay in between. The CDR3 length is 15 residues. The CDR3 nucleotides read TGTGCCAGCAACTCCTTAAGGGATTTAGGCTATGGCTACACCTTC. It encodes CASNSLRDLGYGYTF.

This clonotype was detected a few times. The CDR3 DNA reads TGCAGTGCTAGAGAAACAAGCATGAACACTGAAGCTTTCTTT. This gives the protein CSARETSMNTEAFF. The gene calls are TRBV20-1 and TRBJ1-1; D not certain. The CDR3 is 14 amino acids. Germline assignment: CDR1 DFQATT and CDR2 SNEGSKA (reference sequence). V lost 0 bases and J lost 0, with 8 bases in between.

This clonotype occurred a few times. A much larger clone differs from this one at a single base, so this may be a read error. The chain joins TRBV5-1 to TRBJ1-1; TRBD1 matches 9 bases. The V gene end was trimmed by 4 bases and the J gene end by 1 base; junction bases not matched to a gene: 8. The CDR3 is made up of 16 amino acids. Germline assignment: CDR1 SGHRS and CDR2 YFSETQ. CDR3 residues: CASSHRGQVRNTEAFF. The CDR3 bases are TGCGCCAGCAGCCACAGGGGGCAGGTGAGGAACACTGAAGCTTTCTTT.

This rearrangement joins TRBV7-6 to TRBJ2-7; D gene uncertain. Germline CDR1 is SGHVS and CDR2 is FNYEAQ. The CDR3 runs to 14 residues. Trimming pared 1 base from V and 6 bases from J, leaving 13 bases between. The CDR3 nucleotides are TGTGCCAGCAGCTTAGGGAGAGAGGTGGGCGAGCAGTACTTC. Amino acids: CASSLGREVGEQYF.

Ten or more counts support this clonotype. The chain links TRBV20-1 to TRBJ1-1, with D possibly being TRBD1 (6 bases). Germline CDR1 DFQATT, CDR2 SNEGSKA (reference sequence). V was shortened by 5 bases and J by 0 bases, with 16 bases between the two germline ends. This CDR3 spans 15 amino acids. CDR3: CSAAHPRGVNTEAFF. The CDR3 DNA follows: TGCAGTGCTGCCCATCCTAGGGGGGTGAACACTGAAGCTTTCTTT.

This clonotype came up a few times. The chain links TRBV4-1 to TRBJ2-5; 10 bases match TRBD2. V was clipped by 3 bases and J by 5 bases; unmatched bases: 6. This CDR3 is built from 15 residues. Germline values: CDR1 MGHRA, CDR2 YSYEKL. DNA for the CDR3: TGCGCCAGCAGCCATGTCGGGACTAGCGAGGAGACCCAGTACTTC. This gives the protein CASSHVGTSEETQYF.

This clonotype came up many times. V is TRBV12-3 or TRBV12-4 and J is TRBJ2-7, with TRBD1 identical over 9 bases. V was pared by 7 bases and J by 3 bases, with 7 bases of the junction left unmatched. CDR3 size: 14 residues. The CDR3 nucleotides read TGTGCCAGCAAGTTCGGGACAGGGCGCTACGAGCAGTACTTC. As protein: CASKFGTGRYEQYF.

The chain couples TRBV7-6 to TRBJ2-5, with 7 bases identical to TRBD1. Trimming removed 2 bases from V and 4 bases from J; junction bases left unmatched: 4. The CDR3 runs 14 residues. Per germline, CDR1 SGHVS and CDR2 FNYEAQ. Here the CDR3 DNA reads TGTGCCAGCAGCTTATTCCGGACAGGAGAGACCCAGTACTTC. This encodes CASSLFRTGETQYF.

This clonotype was detected ten times or more. The chain couples TRBV11-2 to TRBJ2-3; 7 bases fit TRBD2. CDR3 length equals 15 residues. V lost 3 bases and J lost 1; bases outside the gene matches: 4. Germline CDR1 reads SGHAT; CDR2 reads FQNNGV. The CDR3 here is CASSLSGEGTDTQYF. The CDR3 nucleotides read TGTGCCAGCAGCTTGAGCGGGGAGGGCACAGATACGCAGTATTTT.

DNA of the CDR3: TGCGCCAGCAGCTGGACAGGGGCAGACACCGGGGAGCTGTTTTTT. Protein sequence: CASSWTGADTGELFF. J is TRBJ2-2 and V is TRBV5-1; 9 positions agree with TRBD1. V lost 3 bases, J lost 3 bases, and 3 bases stayed unmatched. CDR3 length equals 15 residues. Germline V gene data show CDR1 as SGHRS and CDR2 as YFSETQ.

The rearrangement links TRBV6-1 to TRBJ2-5, with TRBD1 identical over 7 bases. The CDR3 is made up of 16 amino acids. Per the germline V gene, CDR1 is MNHNS and CDR2 is SASEGT. The V and J ends lost 5 bases and 1 base, in that order; junction bases with no gene match: 10. The CDR3 reads CASSTYGQVIQETQYF. CDR3 bases: TGTGCCAGCAGTACCTACGGACAGGTTATCCAAGAGACCCAGTACTTC.

This clonotype has a handful of counts. This rearrangement joins TRBV27 to TRBJ2-2; D ambiguous. The V end was cut by 5 bases, the J end by 8 bases, with 12 bases between. This CDR3 spans 13 amino acids. Germline V gives CDR1 MNHEY, CDR2 SMNVEV (reference sequence). In DNA form, the CDR3 reads TGTGCCAGCAGTCATGGACCTCCGGGGGAGCTGTTTTTT. Translated: CASSHGPPGELFF.

This clonotype was found many times. The V and J genes are TRBV5-1 and TRBJ2-7; D ambiguous. Trimming pared 0 bases from V and 5 bases from J, leaving 15 bases between. The CDR3 is 15 residues long. The germline CDR1 and CDR2 sequences are SGHRS and YFSETQ. In DNA, the CDR3 is TGCGCCAGCAGCTTGGCCGATCAGATAGCTGACGAGCAGTACTTC. It translates to CASSLADQIADEQYF.